This T cell receptor (beta chain) originates from a study of Graves' ophthalmopathy and Graves' hyperthyroidism. Turning to the study itself: Prior to any treatment, peripheral blood was collected at the time of initial diagnosis.

RNA transcripts were the source from which TCR beta CDR3 regions were amplified. Second-round multiplex PCR came after a first-round RT-PCR that employed HTBI primers. TCRdb used MiXCR to reprocess the multiplex PCR reads, holding one entry per CDR3 protein. The sample contains about 400,000 distinct CDR3 sequences, under 25% of which appear only once. CDR3 length: 15 amino acids. The germline V gene has CDR1 LNHDA and CDR2 SQIVND (reference sequence). This clonotype occurred many times. The junction and the germline gene differ at one end; a read error may be behind it. The V call is TRBV19, the J call TRBJ2-7; D remains unclear. The clonotype originates from a young woman with stable Graves' hyperthyroidism. Material for sequencing was peripheral blood. This chain's CDR3 is CARSSHVRKESEQYF. In DNA, the CDR3 is TGTGCCAGGAGTAGCCACGTCCGTAAGGAAAGCGAGCAGTACTTC.